This T cell receptor beta chain was identified during a study of OX40 agonist ivuxolimab in advanced cancers. The table came from immunoSEQ multiplex PCR; TCRdb's copy has only in-frame clones and leaves some out. The table lists fewer than 50,000 clones, around nine tenths of them singletons. Germline V CDR1 and CDR2: SGHNT, YYREEE (reference sequence). Trimming cost V 3 bases and J 2 bases, with 13 bases left between them. This CDR3 spans 15 amino acids. The material sequenced was CD4+ or CD8+ T cells sorted from blood, taken in a trial of the OX40 agonist ivuxolimab. The chain is built from TRBV5-4 and TRBJ2-3; D uncertain. The TCR comes from an adult with an advanced solid tumor such as melanoma, head and neck, liver or kidney cancer. The CDR3 loop reads CASSSPRSYTDTQYF. CDR3 DNA: TGTGCCAGCAGCTCCCCCCGGAGTTACACAGATACGCAGTATTTT. Based on the CDR3 plus reference TRBV5-4 and TRBJ2-3, the full variable domain is ETGVTQSPTHLIKTRGQQVTLRCSSQSGHNTVSWYQQALGQGPQFIFQYYREEENGRGNFPPRFSGLQFPNYSSELNVNALELDDSALYLCASSSPRSYTDTQYFGPGTRLTVL.